This note documents a single T cell receptor beta chain sequence. What it binds is not known. The germline V gene has CDR1 SGHDT and CDR2 YYEEEE. V gave up 4 bases and J gave up 5 bases, with 12 bases separating them. The CDR3 has 13 amino acids. Generated by immunoSEQ multiplex PCR, the TCRdb table keeps only in-frame clones and is missing some. The profile shows tens of thousands of clones, approximately 85% of them singletons. This sample is part of a study of T cells in localized non-small cell lung cancer. General study findings and limits: Analysis by sequencing included only one tumor region, so heterogeneity remains possible. The greatest T cell clonality was found in uninvolved adjacent lung (higher than in tumor).

This rearrangement joins TRBV5-6 to TRBJ1-2; D not certain. The receptor was derived from a man between 40 and 69 years old with stage I lung adenocarcinoma. The starting material was peripheral blood, obtained before any cancer treatment. The CDR3 sequence: CASSLRQPYGYTF. CDR3 nucleotide sequence: TGTGCCAGCAGCCTCCGACAACCGTATGGCTACACCTTC.